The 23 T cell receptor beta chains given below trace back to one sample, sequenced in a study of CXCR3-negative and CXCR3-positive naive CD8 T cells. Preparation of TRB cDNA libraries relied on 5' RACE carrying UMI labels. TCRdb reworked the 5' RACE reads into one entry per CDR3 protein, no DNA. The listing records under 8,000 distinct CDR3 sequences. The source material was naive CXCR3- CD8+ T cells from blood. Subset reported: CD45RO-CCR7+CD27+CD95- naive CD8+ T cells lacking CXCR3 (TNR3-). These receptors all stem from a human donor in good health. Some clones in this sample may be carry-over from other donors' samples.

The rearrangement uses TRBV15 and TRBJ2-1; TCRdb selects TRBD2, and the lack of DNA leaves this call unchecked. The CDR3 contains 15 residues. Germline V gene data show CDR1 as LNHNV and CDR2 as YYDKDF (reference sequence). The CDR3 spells CATSRAADQYNEQFF.

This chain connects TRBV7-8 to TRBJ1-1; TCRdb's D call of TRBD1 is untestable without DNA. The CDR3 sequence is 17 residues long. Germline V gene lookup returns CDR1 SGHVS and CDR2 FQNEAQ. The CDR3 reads CASSPPPKGGMNTEAFF.

The CDR3: CASSPGQYSNQPQHF. V and J are TRBV7-9 and TRBJ1-5; TCRdb returns TRBD1, unconfirmable since there is no DNA. The CDR3 has 15 amino acids. Germline CDR1 is SEHNR and CDR2 is FQNEAQ (reference sequence).

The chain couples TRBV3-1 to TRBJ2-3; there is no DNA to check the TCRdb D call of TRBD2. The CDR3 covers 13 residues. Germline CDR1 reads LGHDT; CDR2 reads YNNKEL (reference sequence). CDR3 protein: CASSLPPVDTQYF.

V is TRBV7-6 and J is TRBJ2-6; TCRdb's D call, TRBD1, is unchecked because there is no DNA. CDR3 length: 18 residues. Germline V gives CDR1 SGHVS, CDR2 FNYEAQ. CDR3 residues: CASSPLETGYIGANVLTF.

The CDR3 protein is CASSHRTDTETQYF. The J gene is TRBJ2-5, the V gene TRBV3-1. The CDR3 loop spans 14 amino acids. CDR1 is LGHDT, CDR2 YNNKEL, per germline (reference sequence).

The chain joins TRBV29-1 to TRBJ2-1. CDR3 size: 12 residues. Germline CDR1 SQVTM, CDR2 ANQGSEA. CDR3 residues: CSVEYGHNEQFF.

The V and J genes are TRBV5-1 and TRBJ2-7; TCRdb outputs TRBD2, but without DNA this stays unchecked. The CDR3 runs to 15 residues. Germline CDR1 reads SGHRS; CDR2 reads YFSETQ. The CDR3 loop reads CASSTAEGEGYEQYF.

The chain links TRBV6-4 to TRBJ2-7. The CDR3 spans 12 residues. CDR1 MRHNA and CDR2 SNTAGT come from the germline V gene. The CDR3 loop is CASSDSRYEQYF.

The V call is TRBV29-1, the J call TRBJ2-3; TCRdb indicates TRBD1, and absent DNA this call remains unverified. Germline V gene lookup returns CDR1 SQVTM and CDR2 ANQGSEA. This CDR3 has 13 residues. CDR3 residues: CSVDRGLPDTQYF.

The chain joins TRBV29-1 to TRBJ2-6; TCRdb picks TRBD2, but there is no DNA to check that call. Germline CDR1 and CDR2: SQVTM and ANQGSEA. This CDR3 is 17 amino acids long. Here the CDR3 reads CSVEVRGANSGANVLTF.

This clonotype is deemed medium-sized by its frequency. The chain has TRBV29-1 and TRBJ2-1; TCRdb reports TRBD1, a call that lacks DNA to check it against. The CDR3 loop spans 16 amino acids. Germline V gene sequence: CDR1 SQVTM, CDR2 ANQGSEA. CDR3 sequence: CSLHKWGTRSYNEQFF.

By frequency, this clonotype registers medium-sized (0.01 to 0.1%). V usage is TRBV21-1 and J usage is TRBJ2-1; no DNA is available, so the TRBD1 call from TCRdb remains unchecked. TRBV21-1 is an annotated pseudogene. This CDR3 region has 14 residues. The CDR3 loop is CARGGQMRSYEQFF.

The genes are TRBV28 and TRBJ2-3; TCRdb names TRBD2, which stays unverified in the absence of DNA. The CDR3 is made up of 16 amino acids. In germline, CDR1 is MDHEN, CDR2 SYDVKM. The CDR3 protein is CASTRLKAPSTDTQYF.

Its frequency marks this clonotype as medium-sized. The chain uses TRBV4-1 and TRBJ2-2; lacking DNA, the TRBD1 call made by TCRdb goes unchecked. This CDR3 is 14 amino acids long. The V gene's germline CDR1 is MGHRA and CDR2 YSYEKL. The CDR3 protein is CASSQAGGDGELFF.

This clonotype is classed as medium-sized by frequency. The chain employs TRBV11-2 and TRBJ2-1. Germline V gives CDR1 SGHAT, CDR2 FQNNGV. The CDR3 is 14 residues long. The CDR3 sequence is CASSSVENYNEQFF.

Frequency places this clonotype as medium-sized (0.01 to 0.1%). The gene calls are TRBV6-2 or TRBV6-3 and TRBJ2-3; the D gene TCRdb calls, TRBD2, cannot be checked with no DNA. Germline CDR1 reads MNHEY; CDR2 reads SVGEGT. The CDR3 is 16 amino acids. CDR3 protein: CASNELAGASTDTQYF.

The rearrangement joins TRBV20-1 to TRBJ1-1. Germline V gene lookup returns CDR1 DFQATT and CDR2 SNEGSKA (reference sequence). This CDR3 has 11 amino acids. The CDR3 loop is CSARGLGEAFF.

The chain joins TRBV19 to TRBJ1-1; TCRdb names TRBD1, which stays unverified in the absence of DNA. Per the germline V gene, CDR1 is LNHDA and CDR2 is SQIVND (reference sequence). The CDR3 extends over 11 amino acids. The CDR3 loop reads CASSTTLEAFF.

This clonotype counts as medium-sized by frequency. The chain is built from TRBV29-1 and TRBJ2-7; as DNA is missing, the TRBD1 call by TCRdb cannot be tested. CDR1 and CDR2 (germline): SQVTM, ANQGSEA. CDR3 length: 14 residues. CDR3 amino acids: CSVRPGTRPYEQYF.

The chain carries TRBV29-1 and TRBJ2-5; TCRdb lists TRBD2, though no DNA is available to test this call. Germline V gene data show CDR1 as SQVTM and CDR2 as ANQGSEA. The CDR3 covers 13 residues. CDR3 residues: CSVVPPLQETQYF.

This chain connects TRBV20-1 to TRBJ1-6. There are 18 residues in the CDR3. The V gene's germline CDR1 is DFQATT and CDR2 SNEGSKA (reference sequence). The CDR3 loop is CSARERFAAATNNSPLHF.

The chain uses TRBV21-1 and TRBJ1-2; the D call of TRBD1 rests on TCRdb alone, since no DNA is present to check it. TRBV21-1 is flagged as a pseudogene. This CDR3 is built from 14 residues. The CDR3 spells CASSTGQEGYGYTF.